These 23 T cell receptor beta chains originate from one sample sequenced in a study of vaccination and CD4 T cells after COVID-19. The Oncomine TCR Beta short-read assay was applied to DNA of cultured CD4+ T cells. A single record per CDR3 protein comes from TCRdb applying MiXCR to the PCR reads. This table holds roughly 16,000 distinct CDR3 sequences, roughly 43% found once. For these receptors, no antigen is known. Treatment described: 10-day PBMC culture with coronavirus spike peptide pools or control peptides (ViraFEST assay). The sequences come from CD4+ T cells from blood, cultured in vitro, collected before SARS-CoV-2 vaccination. These receptors all come from a human donor who had recovered from COVID-19.

This chain uses TRBV6-2 or TRBV6-3 with TRBJ1-2; D ambiguous. Germline V gene sequence: CDR1 MNHEY, CDR2 SVGEGT. Trimming stripped 0 bases from V and 5 bases from J, with 16 bases between. This CDR3 region has 16 residues. The CDR3 coding sequence is TGTGCCAGCAGTTACTCGATCGGTGGCGGTTTATATGGCTACACCTTC. Translated, it gives CASSYSIGGGLYGYTF.

V usage is TRBV12-3 or TRBV12-4 and J usage is TRBJ2-5; 7 bases match TRBD1. CDR3 length equals 17 residues. V gave up 1 base and J gave up 2 bases; unmatched junction bases: 10. The CDR3: CASSLDHLGQPQETQYF. DNA for the CDR3: TGTGCCAGCAGTTTAGATCATCTGGGACAGCCGCAAGAGACCCAGTACTTC.

The chain joins TRBV11-3 to TRBJ2-4; no clear D. CDR1 SGHNT and CDR2 YENEEA come from the germline V gene. V lost 5 bases and J 1 base, leaving 21 bases between the germline ends. The CDR3 length is 18 residues. CDR3: CASSLRALGLGAKNIQYF. The CDR3 DNA reads as TGTGCCAGCAGCCTCCGCGCTTTGGGTCTTGGGGCCAAAAACATTCAGTACTTC.

The J gene is TRBJ2-7, the V gene TRBV10-3; 10 bases map to TRBD2. The trim removed 3 bases at V and 2 bases at J, leaving 1 base unmatched. The CDR3 totals 14 residues. The V gene's germline CDR1 is ENHRY and CDR2 SYGVKD. The CDR3 loop reads CAISESGRAYEQYF. The CDR3 DNA reads as TGTGCCATCAGTGAAAGCGGGAGGGCCTACGAGCAGTACTTC.

The chain employs TRBV27 and TRBJ1-1; D not resolved. CDR3 length: 14 residues. V dropped 1 base and J dropped 1 base, with 7 bases sitting between them. CDR1 and CDR2 from the germline V gene are MNHEY and SMNVEV (reference sequence). CDR3: CASSLLGKNTEAFF. The CDR3, as DNA: TGTGCCAGCAGTTTATTAGGGAAGAACACTGAAGCTTTCTTT.

The V call is TRBV6-1, the J call TRBJ2-7; D might be TRBD1 (6 bases). Germline CDR1 MNHNS, CDR2 SASEGT. V lost 7 bases, J lost 2 bases, and 18 bases lay in between. CDR3 length: 15 residues. The CDR3 here is CASTAAPGQAYEQYF. DNA of the CDR3: TGTGCCAGCACTGCGGCTCCGGGACAAGCCTACGAGCAGTACTTC.

This clonotype was counted only a few times. The chain uses TRBV7-9 and TRBJ2-2, with 7 nucleotides matching TRBD2. The germline V gene encodes CDR1 SEHNR and CDR2 FQNEAQ (reference sequence). This CDR3 spans 15 amino acids. The J segment lost 5 bases and the V segment lost 1 base, leaving 4 bases of the junction unmatched. The CDR3: CASSLGLAGTGELFF. DNA of the CDR3: TGTGCCAGCAGCTTAGGACTAGCAGGAACCGGGGAGCTGTTTTTT.

This chain joins TRBV30 and TRBJ1-5; the D is unclear. This CDR3 has 15 residues. Germline CDR1 is GTSNPN and CDR2 is SVGIG (reference sequence). Trimming cost V 2 bases and J 4 bases, with 15 bases left between them. The CDR3 DNA follows: TGTGCCTGGAGTCAGGAGGCAGCTAATAATCAGCCCCAGCATTTT. Encoded protein: CAWSQEAANNQPQHF.

This chain links TRBV7-2 with TRBJ2-7; the match to TRBD1 covers 7 bases. V was pared by 0 bases and J by 3 bases, with 5 bases of the junction left unmatched. CDR1 is SGHTA and CDR2 is FQGNSA in the germline V gene. The CDR3 covers 15 residues. The CDR3 sequence: CASSLAGQNYYEQYF. The CDR3 DNA sequence: TGTGCCAGCAGCTTAGCGGGACAGAACTACTACGAGCAGTACTTC.

This clonotype was counted only a few times. The rearrangement links TRBV20-1 to TRBJ2-1; 10 bases are a match to TRBD2. This CDR3 is 15 amino acids long. Germline V gives CDR1 DFQATT, CDR2 SNEGSKA (reference sequence). V gave up 0 bases and J gave up 4 bases; unmatched junction bases: 3. The CDR3 bases are TGCAGTGCTAGAGAGAGCGGGAGGGAATACAATGAGCAGTTCTTC. It yields the protein CSARESGREYNEQFF.

This chain connects TRBV5-1 to TRBJ1-6; 7 nucleotides agree with TRBD1. The trim removed 4 bases at V and 7 bases at J, leaving 8 bases unmatched. Germline CDR1 reads SGHRS; CDR2 reads YFSETQ. The length of the CDR3 is 15 residues. As DNA, the CDR3 is TGCGCCAGCAGCCCCCGGGACAGAGGAAATTCACCCCTCCACTTT. This translates into CASSPRDRGNSPLHF.

In nucleotides, the CDR3 is TGTGCCAGCAGCTCAACAGGGGTGGTGACCCAGTACTTC. Protein product: CASSSTGVVTQYF. The chain has TRBV7-2 and TRBJ2-5; TRBD1 aligns across 7 bases. J gave up 7 bases and V 4 bases, and 6 bases lay outside the gene matches. This CDR3 has 13 residues. CDR1 is SGHTA and CDR2 is FQGNSA in the germline V gene.

V usage is TRBV6-5 and J usage is TRBJ2-5; D unclear. This CDR3 contains 11 residues. Germline-derived CDR1 and CDR2 are MNHEY and SVGAGI. With 2 bases removed from V and 5 bases from J, the gap between germline ends came to 3 bases. The DNA for the CDR3 is TGTGCCAGCAGTTACGGTGAGACCCAGTACTTC. Translation gives CASSYGETQYF.

The sample holds one count of this clonotype. The chain combines TRBV6-1 with TRBJ1-6; TRBD1 matches at 10 bases. CDR1 is MNHNS, CDR2 SASEGT, per germline. With 5 bases clipped from V and 10 bases from J, the junction kept 5 bases outside the gene matches. CDR3 length equals 14 residues. CDR3 region: CASSPGTGVSPLHF. CDR3 nucleotides: TGTGCCAGCAGTCCCGGGACAGGGGTGTCACCCCTCCACTTT.

This clonotype was picked up a small number of times. This sequence joins TRBV20-1 and TRBJ2-5; a weak D match, TRBD2 (5 bases). This CDR3 is 14 amino acids long. Germline V gene lookup returns CDR1 DFQATT and CDR2 SNEGSKA (reference sequence). Trimming took 3 bases from V and 5 from J, leaving 16 bases between them. The CDR3 spells CSASLAVFRETQYF. CDR3 nucleotide sequence: TGCAGTGCTAGTCTAGCAGTGTTTCGGGAGACCCAGTACTTC.

Here the CDR3 reads CASTPDGGNQPQHF. In DNA, the CDR3 is TGTGCCAGCACCCCAGATGGGGGCAATCAGCCCCAGCATTTT. The chain employs TRBV6-2 or TRBV6-3 and TRBJ1-5; D ambiguous. Per the germline V gene, CDR1 is MNHEY and CDR2 is SVGEGT. The CDR3 has 14 amino acids. Deletions cut 7 bases from V and 2 bases from J, with 12 bases between.

This clonotype came up a few times. The chain combines TRBV6-1 with TRBJ2-1, with D possibly matching TRBD2 (5 bases). The CDR3 has 11 amino acids. V lost 5 bases to trimming and J lost 10 bases, with 9 bases between them. From germline, CDR1 is MNHNS and CDR2 SASEGT. CDR3 region: CASSRPGEQFF. The DNA for the CDR3 is TGTGCCAGCAGTCGACCGGGAGAGCAGTTCTTC.

This sequence joins TRBV6-1 and TRBJ1-1; D gene unclear. The CDR3 runs 15 residues. The germline V gene encodes CDR1 MNHNS and CDR2 SASEGT. V lost 5 bases and J lost 5, with 18 bases in between. CDR3: CASSRPNRGETEAFF. The CDR3 nucleotides are TGTGCCAGCAGTCGGCCAAATAGAGGAGAGACTGAAGCTTTCTTT.

A few counts support this clonotype. V gene TRBV15 combines with J gene TRBJ1-2; 8 bases agree with TRBD1. The CDR3 has 14 residues. CDR1 LNHNV and CDR2 YYDKDF come from the germline V gene (reference sequence). V lost 2 bases to trimming and J lost 6 bases; unmatched junction nucleotides: 5. CDR3: CATSRLDRDDGYTF. CDR3 DNA: TGTGCCACCAGCAGACTGGACAGGGACGATGGCTACACCTTC.

This clonotype appeared once. Here the CDR3 DNA reads TGCAGTGCTAGAGAGAGGGGGCATCCGTTACAGTATTTT. It specifies CSARERGHPLQYF. The chain has TRBV20-1 and TRBJ2-3; 7 bases map to TRBD1. The V gene's germline CDR1 is DFQATT and CDR2 SNEGSKA (reference sequence). The junction had 9 bases not matched to a gene; V was cut back by 0 bases and J by 12 bases. This CDR3 is 13 amino acids long.

The gene calls are TRBV20-1 and TRBJ2-3, with TRBD2 matching over 9 bases. V lost 0 bases to trimming and J lost 6 bases; unmatched junction nucleotides: 10. This CDR3 region has 16 residues. Germline lookup yields CDR1 DFQATT and CDR2 SNEGSKA (reference sequence). This chain's CDR3 is CSARDGGLARVDTQYF. CDR3 coding DNA: TGCAGTGCTAGAGACGGAGGACTAGCGCGAGTCGATACGCAGTATTTT.

This clonotype was picked up a small number of times. This chain joins TRBV15 and TRBJ1-3, with a tentative D call TRBD1 (5 bases). The length of the CDR3 is 16 residues. V lost 4 bases, J lost 0 bases, and 13 bases lay in between. CDR1 and CDR2 (germline): LNHNV, YYDKDF (reference sequence). The CDR3 protein is CATSNRPGPSGNTIYF. CDR3 nucleotides: TGTGCCACCAGCAACCGTCCGGGACCCTCTGGAAACACCATATATTTT.

The gene calls are TRBV6-1 and TRBJ1-6, with no clear D. Trimming cost V 1 base and J 8 bases, with 15 bases left between them. Looked up from germline, CDR1 is MNHNS and CDR2 is SASEGT. The CDR3 covers 16 residues. The DNA of the CDR3 is TGTGCCAGCAGTGAAGGGGTGGGAAGGGTGGATTCACCCCTCCACTTT. Translation: CASSEGVGRVDSPLHF.